This T cell receptor (beta chain) was profiled in a study of control samples from healthy donors and cancer patients. This table comes from immunoSEQ multiplex PCR, and its TCRdb copy is limited to in-frame clones, with some not included. This sample has approximately 220,000 clones, with 85% to 95% found just once. Germline CDR1 LGHNA, CDR2 YSLEER. This CDR3 spans 13 amino acids. Trimming removed 1 base at V and 1 base at J, with 4 bases between. This receptor was taken from a man aged 50 or older in good health. The chain recombines TRBV4-3 with TRBJ1-1; D ambiguous. The sequenced sample was blood. CDR3 nucleotides: TGCGCCAGCAGCCAAGTCACGAACACTGAAGCTTTCTTT. It specifies CASSQVTNTEAFF.